The TCR beta chain under discussion was sequenced for a study of OX40 agonist ivuxolimab in advanced cancers. The CDR3 has 14 residues. Germline lookup yields CDR1 SGHNT and CDR2 YYREEE (reference sequence). Turning to this clone: Sequence at one end of the junction differs from germline and may be a read error.

Assay: immunoSEQ multiplex PCR; the TCRdb copy retains only in-frame clones and omits some. Seen here are 20,000 to 30,000 clones, 75% to 90% observed once, and the top ten hold 9.5% to 10%. The clonotype originates from an adult with an advanced solid tumor such as melanoma, head and neck, liver or kidney cancer. The chain couples TRBV5-4 to TRBJ2-3; D may match TRBD1 or TRBD2 (5 bases each). Sequenced here: CD4+ or CD8+ T cells sorted from blood, sampled in a trial of the OX40 agonist ivuxolimab. In DNA form, the CDR3 reads TGTGCCAGCAGCTACCGGGACGGCACAGATACGGAGTATTTT. Translating gives CASSYRDGTDTEYF.